This TCR beta chain was identified during a study of cytomegalovirus exposure and HLA in healthy donors. The CDR3 has 14 amino acids. The germline CDR1 and CDR2 sequences are SGHVS and FNYEAQ. V shed 5 bases, J shed 3 bases, and the junction held 3 bases outside the gene matches. The donors were part of the validation cohort, which consisted of about 120 subjects and was separate from the first cohort of under 750 subjects. Only in-frame clones appear in the TCRdb table, and some are missing; sequencing was by immunoSEQ multiplex PCR. The sample has more than 250,000 clones, about 85% seen once; the top ten hold about 1%.

Sequencing input: PBMCs. This clonotype originated in a woman in her 30s in good health and CMV-seropositive. This chain links TRBV7-6 with TRBJ2-3, with 9 bases that match TRBD1. CDR3 in DNA: TGTGCCAGCAGCCATGGGACAGGGACAGATACGCAGTATTTT. Translation: CASSHGTGTDTQYF.